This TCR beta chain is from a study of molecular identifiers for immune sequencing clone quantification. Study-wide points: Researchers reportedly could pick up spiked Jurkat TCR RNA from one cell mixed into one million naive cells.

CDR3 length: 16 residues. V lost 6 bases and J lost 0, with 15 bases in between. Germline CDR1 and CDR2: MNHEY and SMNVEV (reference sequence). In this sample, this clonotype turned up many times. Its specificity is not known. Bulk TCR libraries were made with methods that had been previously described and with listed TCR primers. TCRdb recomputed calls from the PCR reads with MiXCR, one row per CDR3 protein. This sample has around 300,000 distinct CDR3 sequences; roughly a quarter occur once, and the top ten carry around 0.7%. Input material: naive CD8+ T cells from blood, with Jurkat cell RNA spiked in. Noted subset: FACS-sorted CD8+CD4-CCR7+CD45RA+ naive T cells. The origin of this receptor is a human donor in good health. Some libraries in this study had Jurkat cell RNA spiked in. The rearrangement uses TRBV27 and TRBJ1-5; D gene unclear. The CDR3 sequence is CASSHSASFSNQPQHF. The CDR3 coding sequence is TGTGCCAGCAGCCACTCCGCGTCCTTTAGCAATCAGCCCCAGCATTTT.